The rows below give T cell receptor beta chains drawn from one sample of a study of T cell responses to AZD1222 COVID-19 vaccine. Generated by immunoSEQ multiplex PCR, the TCRdb table keeps only in-frame clones and is missing some. This table has under 200,000 clones, 90% to 95% appearing once. The material was peripheral blood, obtained on day 0 of AZD1222 vaccination. These receptors were taken from an adult in good health. CDR3s include the opening cysteine and the closing phenylalanine or tryptophan. The D gene is left open where the match is weak. Expanded clones are given a class, and other clones once, few, many or no size at all.

d_call clone_size j_call v_call cdr3_aa cdr3_nt
NA NA TRBJ2-5 TRBV5-1 CASSAGTAKETQYF TGCGCCAGCAGCGCCGGGACGGCTAAAGAGACCCAGTACTTC
TRBD2 NA TRBJ2-7 TRBV19 CASSYGLAGNPALDYEQYF TGTGCCAGTAGTTACGGACTAGCGGGGAACCCAGCTCTGGACTACGAGCAGTACTTC
NA NA TRBJ2-2 TRBV20-1 CSASRKNTGELFF TGCAGTGCTAGTAGGAAGAACACCGGGGAGCTGTTTTTT
NA NA TRBJ1-5 TRBV5-1 CASSLDGVQPQHF TGCGCCAGCAGCTTGGATGGGGTGCAGCCCCAGCATTTT
NA NA TRBJ1-2 TRBV4-1 CASSQGARPHGYTF TGCGCCAGCAGCCAAGGGGCCAGGCCCCATGGCTACACCTTC
NA NA TRBJ1-4 TRBV15 CATSRGRENEKLFF TGTGCCACCAGCAGGGGCAGGGAGAATGAAAAACTGTTTTTT
NA NA TRBJ1-4 TRBV16 CASSQSRSTGRDWLFF TGTGCCAGCAGCCAATCACGGAGTACAGGGCGAGATTGGCTGTTTTTT
NA NA TRBJ1-1 TRBV3-1/TRBV3-2 CASSQVLGSTEAFF TGTGCCAGCAGCCAAGTGCTGGGTTCCACTGAAGCTTTCTTT
NA NA TRBJ1-6 TRBV11-1 CASSLSGAPLHF TGTGCCAGCAGCTTATCCGGGGCACCCCTCCACTTT
NA NA TRBJ1-1 TRBV7-9 CASSYSYEAFF TGTGCCAGCAGCTACAGTTATGAAGCTTTCTTT
NA NA TRBJ1-2 TRBV7-9 CASSPRDFYGYTF TGTGCCAGCAGCCCCCGGGATTTCTATGGCTACACCTTC
NA NA TRBJ1-1 TRBV18 CASSGGGTEAFF TGTGCCAGCTCGGGAGGGGGGACTGAAGCTTTCTTT
TRBD1 NA TRBJ1-1 TRBV11-2 CASSRDRGNTEAFF TGTGCCAGCAGCCGGGACAGGGGGAACACTGAAGCTTTCTTT
TRBD1 NA TRBJ2-7 TRBV5-5 CASSKGQAYEQYF TGTGCCAGCAGCAAAGGACAGGCCTACGAGCAGTACTTC
TRBD2 NA TRBJ2-5 TRBV7-9 CASSFGTSGGARETQYF TGTGCCAGCAGCTTCGGGACTAGCGGGGGGGCCAGAGAGACCCAGTACTTC
NA NA TRBJ1-2 TRBV29-1 CSYEKGAGYTF TGCAGCTACGAGAAAGGGGCGGGCTACACCTTC
NA NA TRBJ2-3 TRBV23-1 CASSQSETGADTQYF TGCGCCAGCAGTCAATCGGAAACGGGGGCGGATACGCAGTATTTT
TRBD1 NA TRBJ2-4 TRBV7-2 CASSLAGQGLYIQYF TGTGCCAGCAGCTTAGCCGGACAGGGCCTGTACATTCAGTACTTC
TRBD1 NA TRBJ2-7 TRBV29-1 CSVTTTGTYEQYF TGCAGCGTGACCACGACAGGGACCTACGAGCAGTACTTC
NA NA TRBJ1-2 TRBV29-1 CSSWDNYGYTF TGCAGCTCCTGGGACAACTATGGCTACACCTTC
NA NA TRBJ1-3 TRBV19 CASRFTSGNTIYF TGTGCCAGTAGGTTCACCTCTGGAAACACCATATATTTT
NA NA TRBJ2-1 TRBV11-2 CASSSLGTGRGNEQFF TGTGCCAGCAGCTCTCTCGGGACTGGAAGAGGCAATGAGCAGTTCTTC
TRBD1 once TRBJ1-1 TRBV27 CASSLSGTGGTEAFF TGTGCCAGCAGTTTATCGGGTACAGGGGGCACTGAAGCTTTCTTT
TRBD2 NA TRBJ2-1 TRBV7-8 CASSKEGLANNEQFF TGTGCCAGCAGCAAAGAAGGACTAGCCAACAATGAGCAGTTCTTC
NA NA TRBJ1-3 TRBV10-3 CAIMSEAVAGNTIYF TGTGCCATCATGAGCGAGGCAGTGGCTGGAAACACCATATATTTT
TRBD1 NA TRBJ1-1 TRBV12-5 CASRTGDTEAFF TGTGCTAGTAGGACAGGGGACACTGAAGCTTTCTTT
TRBD1 NA TRBJ1-1 TRBV10-1 CASSRQGTPEAFF TGCGCCAGCAGCAGACAGGGGACACCTGAAGCTTTCTTT